This TCR beta chain was sequenced during a study of T cells in localized non-small cell lung cancer. V lost 9 bases, J lost 6 bases, and 15 bases lay in between. Germline V gives CDR1 SGHTA, CDR2 FQGNSA. There are 13 residues in the CDR3. General study points: Uninvolved neighboring lung showed the greatest T cell clonality, exceeding tumor. For the top 100 tumor clones, a median roughly 56 also appeared in adjacent lung. Sequence data derive from only one tumor region, so heterogeneity remains possible.

Sequencing used immunoSEQ multiplex PCR; TCRdb keeps in-frame clones, though not all of them. Seen here are about 1,400 clones, roughly 23% observed once, and the top ten hold roughly 29%. In this sample, this clone turned up many times. Antigen: not known. V is TRBV7-2 and J is TRBJ2-1; D is possibly TRBD2 (5 bases). Specimen: lung tumor tissue, collected before any cancer treatment. The TCR originated in a male donor aged 60 or older with stage III squamous cell lung carcinoma. This CDR3 reads CASVEGRLNEQFF. Written as DNA, the CDR3 is TGTGCCAGTGTAGAGGGTAGGCTCAATGAGCAGTTCTTC.